Listed below are T cell receptor beta chains from one sample, sequenced in a study of blood T cell repertoires in COVID-19. Only in-frame clones appear in the TCRdb table, and some are missing; sequencing was by immunoSEQ multiplex PCR. This sample has approximately 260,000 clones, with about 88% found just once. The source material was peripheral blood. The receptor source for this set is a man aged 18 to 29 with active or convalescent COVID-19. Both conserved end residues are part of each CDR3. A D gene is named only where the DNA matches it firmly. Expanded clones are given a class, and other clones once, few, many or no size at all.

>.|TRBV30|.|TRBJ1-2
TGTGCCTGGAGTGTAGGAGGAGTTGGGGGCTACACCTTC
CAWSVGGVGGYTF
>.|TRBV19|.|TRBJ2-2
TGTGCCAGTAGTATTATTGGGTTTGGGGCGGGACGCCCGAACACCGGGGAGCTGTTTTTT
CASSIIGFGAGRPNTGELFF
>.|TRBV11-2|TRBD1|TRBJ2-7
TGTGCCAGCAGCTCTCCGGGACAGGGGAGTGGCGAGCAGTACTTC
CASSSPGQGSGEQYF
>.|TRBV5-1|.|TRBJ2-2
TGCGCCAGCAGCTTTGGCCTGACAGGGAACACCGGGGAGCTGTTTTTT
CASSFGLTGNTGELFF
>.|TRBV6-5|.|TRBJ2-2
TGTGCCAGCAGTTTCGAGCGGAACACCGGGGAGCTGTTTTTT
CASSFERNTGELFF
>.|TRBV11-3|TRBD1|TRBJ1-1
TGTGCCAGCAGCTTGAGGGGGCGGAACACTGAAGCTTTCTTT
CASSLRGRNTEAFF
>.|TRBV11-2|.|TRBJ2-7
TGTGCCAGCAGCCCCCATGGGGAGAGCTACGAGCAGTACTTC
CASSPHGESYEQYF
>.|TRBV25-1|.|TRBJ1-6
TGTGCCAGCAGTGATGTGGACAGTAATTCACCCCTCCACTTT
CASSDVDSNSPLHF
>.|TRBV7-6|.|TRBJ1-6
TGTGCCAGCAGTGCTCGGAGCTCCTATAATTCACCCCTCCACTTT
CASSARSSYNSPLHF
>.|TRBV7-2|.|TRBJ2-1
TGTGCCAGCAGCTTAACGTGGCGGGTGTACAATGAGCAGTTCTTC
CASSLTWRVYNEQFF
>.|TRBV3-1/TRBV3-2|.|TRBJ1-1
TGTGCCAGCAGCCAAAGGACCCCTAGCGCTGAAGCTTTCTTT
CASSQRTPSAEAFF
>once|TRBV9|TRBD1|TRBJ2-1
TGTGCCAGCAGCCCCTCCCCGACAGGGCTGAACAATGAGCAGTTCTTC
CASSPSPTGLNNEQFF
>.|TRBV7-9|.|TRBJ1-6
TGTGCCAGCAGCTTTGCGGGGTCCTATAATTCACCCCTCCACTTT
CASSFAGSYNSPLHF
>.|TRBV25-1|TRBD1|TRBJ1-5
TGTGCCAGCAGCGGGACAGGACCAAATCAGCCCCAGCATTTT
CASSGTGPNQPQHF